The following is a T cell receptor beta chain sequence with its context. This entry comes from a study of Ad26.COV2.S vaccination and SARS-CoV-2 variants. The overall study: In the study, Ad26.COV2.S was injected intramuscularly once, or twice 56 days apart.

The treatment here: some 19 received Ad26.COV2.S at low or high dose, single or two shots; several received placebo; per-sample allocation not given. The samples were gathered on day 63 after the first injection of vaccine or placebo. This person who donated was an adult of 18-55 years in Boston. Per the germline V gene, CDR1 is WNHNN and CDR2 is SYGVQD (reference sequence). Deletions cut 2 bases from V and 4 bases from J, with 21 bases between. CDR3 size: 17 residues. Assay: immunoSEQ multiplex PCR; the TCRdb copy retains only in-frame clones and omits some. This table has 400,000 to 450,000 clones, about 92% appearing once.

This clonotype was obtained from a person between 18 and 65 years old who received the Ad26.COV2.S COVID-19 vaccine or a placebo. Sequences were derived from peripheral blood, sampled in a trial of Ad26.COV2.S vaccine versus placebo. This rearrangement joins TRBV10-1 to TRBJ2-7; no clear D gene. The CDR3 DNA reads TGCGCCAGCAGTGAGCCAGAGAGACACGGTAAGAAATACGAGCAGTACTTC. Its protein product is CASSEPERHGKKYEQYF.